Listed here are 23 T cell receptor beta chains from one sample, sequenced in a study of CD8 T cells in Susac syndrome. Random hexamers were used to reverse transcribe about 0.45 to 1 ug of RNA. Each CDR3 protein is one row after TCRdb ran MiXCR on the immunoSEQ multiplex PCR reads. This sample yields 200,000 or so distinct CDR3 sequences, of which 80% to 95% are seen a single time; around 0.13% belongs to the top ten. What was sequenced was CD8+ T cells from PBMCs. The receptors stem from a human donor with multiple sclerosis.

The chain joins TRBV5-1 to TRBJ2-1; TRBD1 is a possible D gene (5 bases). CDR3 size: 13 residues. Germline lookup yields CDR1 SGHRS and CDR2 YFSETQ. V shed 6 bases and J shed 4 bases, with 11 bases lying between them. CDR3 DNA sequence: TGCGCCAGCACTATAGACAGTTACAATGAGCAGTTCTTC. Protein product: CASTIDSYNEQFF.

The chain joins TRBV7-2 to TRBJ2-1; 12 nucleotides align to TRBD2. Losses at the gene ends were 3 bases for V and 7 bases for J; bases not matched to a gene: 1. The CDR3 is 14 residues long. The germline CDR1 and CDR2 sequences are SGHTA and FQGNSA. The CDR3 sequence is CASSLTSGRNEQFF. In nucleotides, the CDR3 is TGTGCCAGCAGCTTGACTAGCGGGAGAAATGAGCAGTTCTTC.

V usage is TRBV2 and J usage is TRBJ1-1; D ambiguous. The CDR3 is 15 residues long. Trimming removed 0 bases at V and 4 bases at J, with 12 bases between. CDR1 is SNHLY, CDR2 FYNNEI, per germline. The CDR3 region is CASSEAHRVSTEAFF. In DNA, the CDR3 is TGTGCCAGCAGTGAAGCCCATCGAGTTAGCACTGAAGCTTTCTTT.

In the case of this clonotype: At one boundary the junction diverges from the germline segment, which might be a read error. The CDR3 bases are TGCGCCAGCAGCTTTTCTTTAGCGGGGGACGGCTACAATGAGCAGTTTTTC. It is translated as CASSFSLAGDGYNEQFF. The chain has TRBV4-3 and TRBJ2-1, with 9 bases identical to TRBD2. In germline, CDR1 is LGHNA, CDR2 YSLEER. The CDR3 has 17 amino acids.

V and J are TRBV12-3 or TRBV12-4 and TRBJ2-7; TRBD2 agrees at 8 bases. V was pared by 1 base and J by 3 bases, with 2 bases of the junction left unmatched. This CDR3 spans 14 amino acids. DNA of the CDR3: TGTGCCAGCAGTTTAGGGACTAGCTACTACGAGCAGTACTTC. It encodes CASSLGTSYYEQYF.

The CDR3 sequence is CASSVGSTEAFF. The DNA for the CDR3 is TGTGCCAGCAGCGTAGGGAGTACTGAAGCTTTCTTT. The chain carries TRBV12-3 or TRBV12-4 and TRBJ1-1; the D is unclear. The CDR3 is made up of 12 amino acids. V shed 6 bases and J shed 5 bases, with 10 bases lying between them.

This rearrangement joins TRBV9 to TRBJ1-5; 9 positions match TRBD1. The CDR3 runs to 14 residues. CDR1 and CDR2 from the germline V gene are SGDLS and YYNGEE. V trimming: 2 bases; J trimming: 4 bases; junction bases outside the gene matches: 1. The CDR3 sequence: CASSVGTGNQPQHF. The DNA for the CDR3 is TGTGCCAGCAGCGTCGGGACAGGGAATCAGCCCCAGCATTTT.

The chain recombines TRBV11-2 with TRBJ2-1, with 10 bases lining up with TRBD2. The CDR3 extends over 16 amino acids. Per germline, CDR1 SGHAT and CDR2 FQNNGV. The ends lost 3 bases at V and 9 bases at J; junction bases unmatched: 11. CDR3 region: CASSLPASGSGAEQFF. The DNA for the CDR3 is TGTGCCAGCAGCTTGCCCGCTAGCGGGAGTGGCGCTGAGCAGTTCTTC.

The DNA for the CDR3 is TGTGCCACCAGTGAAGGGAGAGGCGGGGAGCTGTTTTTT. This encodes CATSEGRGGELFF. The chain is built from TRBV24-1 and TRBJ2-2, with a tentative D call TRBD2 (5 bases). Germline V gene sequence: CDR1 KGHDR, CDR2 SFDVKD. CDR3 length: 13 amino acids. V lost 4 bases to trimming and J lost 7 bases, with 9 bases between them.

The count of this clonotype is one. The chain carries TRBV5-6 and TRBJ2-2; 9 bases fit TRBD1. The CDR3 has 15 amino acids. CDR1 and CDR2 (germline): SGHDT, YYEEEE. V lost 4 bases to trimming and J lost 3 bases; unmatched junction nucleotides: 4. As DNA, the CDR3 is TGTGCCAGCAGCCTAGGGACAGGGTACACCGGGGAGCTGTTTTTT. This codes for CASSLGTGYTGELFF.

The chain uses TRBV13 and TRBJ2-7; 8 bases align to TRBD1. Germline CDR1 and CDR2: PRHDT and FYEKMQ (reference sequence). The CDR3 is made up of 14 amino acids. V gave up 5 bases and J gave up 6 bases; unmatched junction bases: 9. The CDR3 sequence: CASSQATGGSEQYF. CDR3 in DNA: TGTGCCAGCAGCCAAGCCACAGGGGGGAGCGAGCAGTACTTC.

CDR3 nucleotide sequence: TGTGCCAGCAGCAAAAAGATTCTCTCCCACGAGCAGTACTTC. Amino acids: CASSKKILSHEQYF. This sequence joins TRBV21-1 and TRBJ2-7. TRBV21-1 is a pseudogene. This CDR3 spans 14 amino acids.

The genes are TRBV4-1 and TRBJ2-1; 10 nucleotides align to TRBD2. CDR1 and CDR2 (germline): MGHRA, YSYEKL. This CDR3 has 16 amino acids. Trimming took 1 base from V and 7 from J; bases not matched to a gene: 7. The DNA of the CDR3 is TGCGCCAGCAGCCAAGGAGTAGCGGGAGGTCTTAATGAGCAGTTCTTC. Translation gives CASSQGVAGGLNEQFF.

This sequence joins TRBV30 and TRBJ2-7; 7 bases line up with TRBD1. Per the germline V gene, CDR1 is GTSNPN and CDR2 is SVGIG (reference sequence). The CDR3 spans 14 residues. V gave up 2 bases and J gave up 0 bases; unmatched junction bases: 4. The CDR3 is CAWSIGTDSYEQYF. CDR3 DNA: TGTGCCTGGAGTATTGGGACAGACTCCTACGAGCAGTACTTC.

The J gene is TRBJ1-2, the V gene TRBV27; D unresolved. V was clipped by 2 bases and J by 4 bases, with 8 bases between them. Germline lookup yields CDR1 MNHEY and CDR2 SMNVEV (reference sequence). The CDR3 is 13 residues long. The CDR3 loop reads CASSLKGSYGYTF. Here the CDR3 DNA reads TGTGCCAGCAGTTTAAAGGGATCCTATGGCTACACCTTC.

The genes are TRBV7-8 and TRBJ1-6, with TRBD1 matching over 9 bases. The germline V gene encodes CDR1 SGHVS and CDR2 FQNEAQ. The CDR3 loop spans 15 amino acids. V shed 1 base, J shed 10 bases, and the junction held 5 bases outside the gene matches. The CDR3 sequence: CASSLGWTGDSPLHF. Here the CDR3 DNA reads TGTGCCAGCAGCTTAGGGTGGACAGGGGACTCACCCCTCCACTTT. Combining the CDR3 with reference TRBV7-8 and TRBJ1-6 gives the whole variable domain GAGVSQSPRYKVAKRGQDVALRCDPISGHVSLFWYQQALGQGPEFLTYFQNEAQLDKSGLPSDRFFAERPEGSVSTLKIQRTQQEDSAVYLCASSLGWTGDSPLHFGNGTRLTVT.

The CDR3 DNA reads as TGTGCCACCAGCAGAGGTTACCTCTCTGGAAACACCATATATTTT. It specifies CATSRGYLSGNTIYF. V is TRBV15 and J is TRBJ1-3; no definite D call. The ends were cut back, 1 base at V and 0 bases at J, with 7 bases in the middle. The CDR3 runs 15 residues. Germline lookup yields CDR1 LNHNV and CDR2 YYDKDF (reference sequence).

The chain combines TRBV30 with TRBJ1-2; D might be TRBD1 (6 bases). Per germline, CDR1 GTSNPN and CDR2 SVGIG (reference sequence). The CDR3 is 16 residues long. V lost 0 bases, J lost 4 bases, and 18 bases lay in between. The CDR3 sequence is CAWSVSPGGLVYGYTF. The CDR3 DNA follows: TGTGCCTGGAGTGTATCTCCCGGGGGGCTGGTCTATGGCTACACCTTC. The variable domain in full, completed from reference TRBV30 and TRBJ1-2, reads SQTIHQWPATLVQPVGSPLSLECTVEGTSNPNLYWYRQAAGRGLQLLFYSVGIGQISSEVPQNLSASRPQDRQFILSSKKLLLSDSGFYLCAWSVSPGGLVYGYTFGSGTRLTVV.

CDR3 amino acids: CASSGLAGRTEQYF. CDR3 sequence (DNA): TGTGCCAGCAGTGGATTAGCAGGTCGTACAGAGCAGTACTTC. The gene calls are TRBV2 and TRBJ2-7; D remains ambiguous. Between the trimmed V and J ends, which lost 4 bases and 7 bases, there was a span of 17 bases. CDR1 and CDR2 from the germline V gene are SNHLY and FYNNEI. This CDR3 is 14 amino acids long.

The CDR3 bases are TGTGCTAGTGGTATCCAGGGAGCTAACTATGGCTACACCTTC. Translating it yields CASGIQGANYGYTF. The chain recombines TRBV12-5 with TRBJ1-2; weak D call: TRBD1 (5 bases). The length of the CDR3 is 14 residues. Trimming took 5 bases from V and 0 from J, leaving 10 bases between them. CDR1 is LGHNT, CDR2 FRNRAP, per germline.

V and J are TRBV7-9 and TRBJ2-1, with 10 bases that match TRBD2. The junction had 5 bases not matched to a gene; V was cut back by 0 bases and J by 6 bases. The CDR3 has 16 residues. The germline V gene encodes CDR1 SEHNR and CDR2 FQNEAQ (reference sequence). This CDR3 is CASSLARTSGTNEQFF. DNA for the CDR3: TGTGCCAGCAGCTTAGCCCGGACTAGCGGAACCAATGAGCAGTTCTTC. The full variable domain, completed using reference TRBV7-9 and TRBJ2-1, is DTGVSQNPRHKITKRGQNVTFRCDPISEHNRLYWYRQTLGQGPEFLTYFQNEAQLEKSRLLSDRFSAERPKGSFSTLEIQRTEQGDSAMYLCASSLARTSGTNEQFFGPGTRLTVL.

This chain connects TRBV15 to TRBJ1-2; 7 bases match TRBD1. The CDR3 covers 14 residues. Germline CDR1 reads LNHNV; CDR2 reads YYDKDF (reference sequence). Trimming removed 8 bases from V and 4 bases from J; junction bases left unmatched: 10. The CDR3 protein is CATGNRGRGYGYTF. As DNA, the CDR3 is TGTGCCACCGGAAACAGGGGCAGGGGCTATGGCTACACCTTC.

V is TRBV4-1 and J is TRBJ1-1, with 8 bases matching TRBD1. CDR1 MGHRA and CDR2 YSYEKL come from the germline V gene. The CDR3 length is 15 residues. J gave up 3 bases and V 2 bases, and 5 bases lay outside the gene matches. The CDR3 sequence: CASSQPQGADTEAFF. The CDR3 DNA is TGCGCCAGCAGCCAACCCCAGGGGGCAGACACTGAAGCTTTCTTT.